Listed below are T cell receptor beta chains from one sample, sequenced in a study of control samples from healthy donors and cancer patients. Libraries were prepared by immunoSEQ multiplex PCR; TCRdb keeps only in-frame clonotypes and omits some of them. The table shows 150,000 or so clones, with just under 95% occurring only once. What was sequenced was blood. The receptors were gathered from a woman between 35 and 50 years old in good health. The CDR3 runs from the conserved cysteine through the conserved F or W. A D gene is named only where the DNA matches it firmly. The listing skips clone size in some rows; elsewhere it reads once, few, many or a size class.

abundance	v_gene	j_gene	d_gene	CDR3nt	CDR3aa
.	TRBV30	TRBJ1-2	.	TGTGCCTGGAGTACAGGTTATAACTATGGCTACACCTTC	CAWSTGYNYGYTF
.	TRBV7-9	TRBJ1-2	.	TGTGCCAGCAGCTTAGGGCAGGGGTATGGCTACACCTTC	CASSLGQGYGYTF
.	TRBV6-2/TRBV6-3	TRBJ2-1	TRBD2	TGTGCCAGCAGTGGATCCGGGACTAGCGGGTATAATGAGCAGTTCTTC	CASSGSGTSGYNEQFF
.	TRBV9	TRBJ2-7	.	TGTGCCAGCAGCGTTAGCGACAGTCCTCGGCAGTACTTC	CASSVSDSPRQYF
.	TRBV9	TRBJ2-1	.	TGTGCCAGCAGCGTAGCCCCCTCCCTCACCTACAATGAGCAGTTCTTC	CASSVAPSLTYNEQFF
.	TRBV29-1	TRBJ2-1	.	TGCAGCTGTCCCCCGCAATGGGGCCTCAATGAGCAGTTCTTC	CSCPPQWGLNEQFF
.	TRBV7-6	TRBJ2-2	.	TGTGCCAGCAACCCGACCCCATTGGGGGAGCTGTTTTTT	CASNPTPLGELFF
.	TRBV3-1/TRBV3-2	TRBJ1-5	.	TGTGCCAGCAGCCTAACAGGAGATAGCAATCAGCCCCAGCATTTT	CASSLTGDSNQPQHF
.	TRBV13	TRBJ2-3	.	TGTGCCAGCAGCTGGAGGATGGGTTTAGATACGCAGTATTTT	CASSWRMGLDTQYF
.	TRBV2	TRBJ1-2	.	TGTGCCGGGACCGGTGGTGATGGCTACACCTTC	CAGTGGDGYTF
.	TRBV7-2	TRBJ2-1	TRBD2	TGTGCCAGCAGTCGAGGGTGGTCGGCAGGACTAGCCGTGCAGTTCTTC	CASSRGWSAGLAVQFF
.	TRBV15	TRBJ2-7	TRBD2	TGTGCCACCAGCGGTCATCTAGCGGCGGTCGAGCAGTACTTC	CATSGHLAAVEQYF
.	TRBV6-6	TRBJ1-6	TRBD1	TGTGCCAGCAGTGGGGACAGGGGGTATAATTCACCCCTCCACTTT	CASSGDRGYNSPLHF
.	TRBV7-6	TRBJ2-3	TRBD2	TGTGCCAGCAGCTTATCTAGCGGGATCACAGATACGCAGTATTTT	CASSLSSGITDTQYF
few	TRBV5-4	TRBJ1-1	TRBD1	TGTGCCAGCAGCCTCGGACAGGGGGCGAACACTGAAGCTTTCTTT	CASSLGQGANTEAFF
.	TRBV7-2	TRBJ1-5	.	TGTGCCAGCAGCTTAGTAACTAGGGACCCCCAGCATTTT	CASSLVTRDPQHF
.	TRBV29-1	TRBJ1-2	.	TGCAGCGTTGAATGGGGTACTAACTATGGCTACACCTTC	CSVEWGTNYGYTF
once	TRBV2	TRBJ1-1	TRBD1	TGTGCCAGCAGTAAAGGACAGGGGAACACTGAAGCTTTCTTT	CASSKGQGNTEAFF
.	TRBV6-5	TRBJ2-1	TRBD1	TGTGCCAGCAGAATAGACAGGGGGAACCACAATGAGCAGTTCTTC	CASRIDRGNHNEQFF
.	TRBV2	TRBJ1-5	.	TGTGCCAGCAGTGAGTCCGAGGGTATTCAGCCCCAGCATTTT	CASSESEGIQPQHF
.	TRBV9	TRBJ1-1	.	TGTGCCAGCAGGGGGGGAACGACGGGACTGAACACTGAAGCTTTCTTT	CASRGGTTGLNTEAFF
.	TRBV7-2	TRBJ1-1	TRBD1	TGTGCCAGCAGCTTAAGGTTTTTGGGGACAGAGAACACTGAAGCTTTCTTT	CASSLRFLGTENTEAFF
.	TRBV6-5	TRBJ2-2	TRBD2	TGTGCCAGCGGCCGACTAGCGGGATACACCGGGGAGCTGTTTTTT	CASGRLAGYTGELFF
.	TRBV6-2/TRBV6-3	TRBJ2-7	TRBD1	TGTGCCAGCAGCCCAGTGGGACAGGGAATATACGAGCAGTACTTC	CASSPVGQGIYEQYF
.	TRBV11-2	TRBJ2-1	TRBD2	TGTGCCAGCAGCGAGGGGGGTAGCGGGAGGTTCTACAATGAGCAGTTCTTC	CASSEGGSGRFYNEQFF
.	TRBV29-1	TRBJ1-1	.	TGCAGCGCTACAGGGTTGGGGAACACTGAAGCTTTCTTT	CSATGLGNTEAFF
.	TRBV6-2/TRBV6-3	TRBJ2-1	TRBD2	TGTGCCAGCAGTTATTTTAGCGGGAGGAATGAGCAGTTCTTC	CASSYFSGRNEQFF
once	TRBV9	TRBJ1-2	.	TGTGCCAGCAGCGTATTATCTGGGGGCTACACCTTC	CASSVLSGGYTF
.	TRBV27	TRBJ2-3	TRBD2	TGTGCCAGCAGTCTCGGACTAGCGGGAAACACAGATACGCAGTATTTT	CASSLGLAGNTDTQYF
.	TRBV3-1/TRBV3-2	TRBJ1-1	.	TGTGCCAGCAGCCAAGAATTCTTTGGGGCGAGGACTGAAGCTTTCTTT	CASSQEFFGARTEAFF
.	TRBV7-2	TRBJ2-6	.	TGTGCCAGCAGTTGGGGGCAATCTGGGGCCAACGTCCTGACTTTC	CASSWGQSGANVLTF
.	TRBV15	TRBJ2-3	TRBD1	TGTGCCACCAGCAGAGACGGGACAGGGAAAGATACGCAGTATTTT	CATSRDGTGKDTQYF
.	TRBV11-3	TRBJ2-2	.	TGTGCCAGCAGCTACCTGACCACCGGGGAGCTGTTTTTT	CASSYLTTGELFF
.	TRBV6-6	TRBJ1-5	.	TGTGCCAGCAGTCTCCCCCCCGGGACTTATAGCAATCAGCCCCAGCATTTT	CASSLPPGTYSNQPQHF
.	TRBV18	TRBJ2-7	TRBD1	TGTGCCAGCTCACCTAGGACAGGGGTTAACTACGAGCAGTACTTC	CASSPRTGVNYEQYF
.	TRBV11-3	TRBJ2-5	.	TGTGCCAGCAGCTTAGGATCAGGGTACCAAGAGACCCAGTACTTC	CASSLGSGYQETQYF
.	TRBV4-3	TRBJ1-1	.	TGCGCCAGCAGCCAAGACGGCCGGAACACTGAAGCTTTCTTT	CASSQDGRNTEAFF
.	TRBV11-2	TRBJ1-1	.	TGTGCCAGCAGCTTAGGGGTGACCGGGACGTTTTTT	CASSLGVTGTFF
once	TRBV5-1	TRBJ1-2	.	TGCGCCAGCAGCTTGGAGGGGGTAGCTAGTACGGGCTACACCTTC	CASSLEGVASTGYTF
.	TRBV11-2	TRBJ2-7	TRBD2	TGTGCCAGCAGCTTATACGGGGGGGGACTAGCGGGAGGGAGTCCCGAGCAGTACTTC	CASSLYGGGLAGGSPEQYF
.	TRBV19	TRBJ1-6	.	TGTGCCAGTAGTTCCTTGGGAGACAGTCGACTCTATAATTCACCCCTCCACTTT	CASSSLGDSRLYNSPLHF
.	TRBV6-6	TRBJ1-4	.	TGTGCCAGCAGTCCGCAGGGCCCAATTGCAACTAATGAAAAACTGTTTTTT	CASSPQGPIATNEKLFF
.	TRBV6-2/TRBV6-3	TRBJ1-1	.	TGTGCCAGCAGTGCGGGACATCAGAACACTGAAGCTTTCTTT	CASSAGHQNTEAFF
.	TRBV4-3	TRBJ2-1	TRBD2	TGCGCCAGCAGCCACTCTAGCGGGATGGGCAATGAGCAGTTCTTC	CASSHSSGMGNEQFF
.	TRBV5-5	TRBJ1-5	.	TGTGCCAGCAGCTTGGGAAGGGTCGGGAATCAGCCCCAGCATTTT	CASSLGRVGNQPQHF
.	TRBV7-2	TRBJ2-6	TRBD1	TGTGCCAGCAGCCCCCGGGACAGGTACTCTGGGGCCAACGTCCTGACTTTC	CASSPRDRYSGANVLTF
.	TRBV4-3	TRBJ2-3	TRBD1	TGCGCCAGCAGCCAAGACCCGGGACAGGGGACAGATACGCAGTATTTT	CASSQDPGQGTDTQYF
few	TRBV5-6	TRBJ2-5	.	TGTGCCAGCAGCTTTGGCAGCCAAGAGACCCAGTACTTC	CASSFGSQETQYF